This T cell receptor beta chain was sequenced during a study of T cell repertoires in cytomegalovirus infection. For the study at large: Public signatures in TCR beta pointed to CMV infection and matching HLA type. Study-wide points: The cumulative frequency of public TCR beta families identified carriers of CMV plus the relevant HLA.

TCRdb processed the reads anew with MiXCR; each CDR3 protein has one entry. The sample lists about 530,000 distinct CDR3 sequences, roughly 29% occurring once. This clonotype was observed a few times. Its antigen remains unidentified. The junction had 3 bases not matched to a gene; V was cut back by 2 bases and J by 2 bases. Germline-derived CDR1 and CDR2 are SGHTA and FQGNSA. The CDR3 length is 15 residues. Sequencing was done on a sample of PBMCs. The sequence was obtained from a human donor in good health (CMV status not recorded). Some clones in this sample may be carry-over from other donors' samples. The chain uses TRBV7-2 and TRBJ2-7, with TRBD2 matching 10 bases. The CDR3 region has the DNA TGTGCCAGCAGCTTAAGGCTAGCGGGAGCCTACGAGCAGTACTTC. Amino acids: CASSLRLAGAYEQYF.